This passage covers 25 T cell receptor beta chains from one sample sequenced in a study of identical twins. TCRdb passed the 5' RACE reads through MiXCR, listing each CDR3 protein once. The repertoire holds approximately 690,000 distinct CDR3 sequences, with roughly 6% as singletons. Material: naive T cells sorted from blood. Receptor source: a man between 18 and 29 years old in good health.

This clonotype was seen ten or more times. V gene TRBV20-1 combines with J gene TRBJ1-4, with D perhaps matching TRBD1 (5 bases). CDR1 is DFQATT, CDR2 SNEGSKA, per germline (reference sequence). Trimming removed 2 bases from V and 4 bases from J, with 5 bases in between. The CDR3 is 12 amino acids. DNA of the CDR3: TGCAGTGCTAGACAGGGTAATGAAAAACTGTTTTTT. It codes for CSARQGNEKLFF.

The chain links TRBV2 to TRBJ1-1, with D possibly matching TRBD1 (6 bases). V lost 10 bases and J lost 1, with 13 bases in between. In germline, CDR1 is SNHLY, CDR2 FYNNEI. This CDR3 spans 13 amino acids. CDR3 nucleotides: TGTGCCAATAACAGGGAGACGAACACTGAAGCTTTCTTT. It codes for CANNRETNTEAFF.

This sequence joins TRBV11-2 and TRBJ2-3; TRBD2 agrees at 10 bases. V was clipped by 5 bases and J by 4 bases; unmatched bases: 18. CDR1 and CDR2 from the germline V gene are SGHAT and FQNNGV. The CDR3 loop spans 19 amino acids. Written as DNA, the CDR3 is TGTGCCAGCAGCACCCCGGATTGGACTAGCGGCCCCGGAGCAGATACGCAGTATTTT. This encodes CASSTPDWTSGPGADTQYF.

Ten or more counts support this clonotype. The V and J genes are TRBV27 and TRBJ2-7; the D gene could be TRBD1 or TRBD2 (5 bases each). This CDR3 spans 12 amino acids. Germline V gene lookup returns CDR1 MNHEY and CDR2 SMNVEV (reference sequence). V was shortened by 10 bases and J by 5 bases, with 15 bases between the two germline ends. The CDR3 here is CATLNGAHEQYF. The CDR3 region has the DNA TGTGCCACCCTAAACGGGGCCCACGAGCAGTACTTC.

At least ten counts were recorded for this clonotype. The rearrangement links TRBV24-1 to TRBJ1-5; a possible D gene is TRBD1 (6 bases). From germline, CDR1 is KGHDR and CDR2 SFDVKD. V lost 7 bases to trimming and J lost 4 bases, with 16 bases between them. CDR3 length equals 15 residues. The CDR3: CATSGSLGANQPQHF. Here the CDR3 DNA reads TGTGCCACCAGCGGTAGCTTGGGGGCGAATCAGCCCCAGCATTTT.

The rearrangement uses TRBV15 and TRBJ1-2; tentative D call: TRBD1 (6 bases). Germline loops: CDR1 LNHNV, CDR2 YYDKDF (reference sequence). This CDR3 spans 16 amino acids. Trimming left V 2 bases short and J 1 base short, with 14 bases between. CDR3 sequence: CATSRLGTLRNYGYTF. CDR3 nucleotide sequence: TGTGCCACCAGCAGACTCGGGACACTCCGTAACTATGGCTACACCTTC.

This clonotype was observed a handful of times. The chain has TRBV29-1 and TRBJ2-1; unclear D gene. Germline V gene lookup returns CDR1 SQVTM and CDR2 ANQGSEA. V was pared by 6 bases and J by 0 bases, with 12 bases between. The CDR3 length is 14 residues. The CDR3 DNA follows: TGCAGCGTCTCGACGAGGATCTCCTACAATGAGCAGTTCTTC. Translating it yields CSVSTRISYNEQFF.

This clonotype has a handful of counts. This chain links TRBV7-8 with TRBJ2-1; 7 bases line up with TRBD2. V was pared by 2 bases and J by 9 bases, with 13 bases of the junction left unmatched. Germline lookup yields CDR1 SGHVS and CDR2 FQNEAQ. The CDR3 contains 16 residues. The CDR3 loop reads CASSLPLQRTRVEQFF. For the CDR3, the DNA is TGTGCCAGCAGCTTACCCCTTCAAAGGACTAGGGTTGAGCAGTTCTTC.

There are many counts of this clonotype. This chain connects TRBV7-9 to TRBJ2-3, with a possible D match to TRBD2 (5 bases). The CDR3 spans 13 residues. Trimming removed 6 bases at V and 5 bases at J, with 12 bases between. Germline assignment: CDR1 SEHNR and CDR2 FQNEAQ (reference sequence). Here the CDR3 DNA reads TGTGCCAGCAGTCATACTGGGAGAGATACGCAGTATTTT. It encodes CASSHTGRDTQYF.

The chain carries TRBV3-1 and TRBJ2-5; 8 positions agree with TRBD2. The J segment lost 5 bases and the V segment lost 4 bases, leaving 18 bases of the junction unmatched. CDR3 length: 18 residues. Germline V gene data show CDR1 as LGHDT and CDR2 as YNNKEL (reference sequence). The CDR3 sequence is CASSPSFIAGTKKETQYF. CDR3 coding DNA: TGTGCCAGCAGCCCTTCCTTTATAGCGGGAACAAAAAAGGAGACCCAGTACTTC.

This chain connects TRBV29-1 to TRBJ2-3; either TRBD1 or TRBD2 may fit D (5 bases each). CDR1 and CDR2 (germline): SQVTM, ANQGSEA. This CDR3 region has 14 residues. Trimming pared 6 bases from V and 2 bases from J, leaving 15 bases between. The CDR3 nucleotides are TGCAGCGTCGCTTTTTTGGGGGTCACAGATACGCAGTATTTT. This codes for CSVAFLGVTDTQYF.

This clonotype was detected ten times or more. The V call is TRBV20-1, the J call TRBJ2-5; possible D gene TRBD2, 5 bases. V dropped 0 bases and J dropped 4 bases, with 9 bases sitting between them. The CDR3 contains 13 residues. The germline gives CDR1 DFQATT, CDR2 SNEGSKA (reference sequence). The CDR3 DNA reads TGCAGTGCTAGAGATTTACTAGTAGAGACCCAGTACTTC. It translates to CSARDLLVETQYF.

Ten or more counts support this clonotype. The rearrangement uses TRBV12-3 or TRBV12-4 and TRBJ1-5; no firm D call. V was cut by 2 bases and J by 4 bases, with 12 bases left in between. The CDR3 is 15 amino acids. CDR3 in DNA: TGTGCCAGCAGTTTAATGGCCGGATTTAATCAGCCCCAGCATTTT. Residues: CASSLMAGFNQPQHF.

This clonotype was seen only a few times. The J gene is TRBJ2-1, the V gene TRBV5-5, with TRBD2 matching over 9 bases. V was clipped by 6 bases and J by 6 bases; unmatched bases: 7. Germline CDR1 is SGHKS and CDR2 is YYEKEE (reference sequence). The CDR3 extends over 14 amino acids. The CDR3 DNA sequence: TGTGCCAGCACCTTCGGGGGACTAGCCAATGAGCAGTTCTTC. This translates into CASTFGGLANEQFF.

The CDR3 region is CASSQEMGANQPQHF. The DNA for the CDR3 is TGTGCCAGCAGCCAAGAGATGGGAGCCAATCAGCCCCAGCATTTT. The chain carries TRBV4-2 and TRBJ1-5; D not resolved. Germline CDR1 reads LGHNA; CDR2 reads YNFKEQ. The V end lost 0 bases, the J end lost 3 bases, and 9 bases lay between the germline ends. The CDR3 covers 15 residues.

This clonotype was picked up many times. The chain is built from TRBV29-1 and TRBJ2-1; D is uncertain. Between the trimmed V and J ends, which lost 7 bases and 3 bases, there was a span of 19 bases. Germline V CDR1 and CDR2: SQVTM, ANQGSEA. The CDR3 covers 15 residues. The CDR3 region is CSAVDRTGFYNEQFF. The CDR3 nucleotides are TGCAGCGCGGTGGACCGGACGGGCTTCTACAATGAGCAGTTCTTC.

This clonotype was recorded many times. The chain couples TRBV4-3 to TRBJ2-1; tentatively, D is TRBD2 (6 bases). The CDR3 extends over 13 amino acids. Germline CDR1 reads LGHNA; CDR2 reads YSLEER. V was shortened by 3 bases and J by 9 bases, with 12 bases between the two germline ends. DNA of the CDR3: TGCGCCAGCAGCCAGGGGTTGGAGGGTGAGCAGTTCTTC. Translation: CASSQGLEGEQFF.

In this sample, this clonotype turned up many times. The chain recombines TRBV28 with TRBJ2-1; 12 bases align to TRBD1. The ends lost 5 bases at V and 9 bases at J; junction bases unmatched: 8. Germline-derived CDR1 and CDR2 are MDHEN and SYDVKM. CDR3 length equals 15 residues. This CDR3 is CASSLRDRGQREQFF. CDR3 in DNA: TGTGCCAGCAGTCTCCGGGACAGGGGGCAACGTGAGCAGTTCTTC.

The chain joins TRBV12-3 or TRBV12-4 to TRBJ1-2, with D unresolved. The CDR3 has 13 residues. With 5 bases removed from V and 4 bases from J, the gap between germline ends came to 11 bases. The CDR3 nucleotides are TGTGCCAGCAGTCCCCGCGATCGCTATGGCTACACCTTC. Translation: CASSPRDRYGYTF.

This clonotype has only a few counts. The chain employs TRBV25-1 and TRBJ2-3; D may be TRBD2 (6 bases). The CDR3 is made up of 13 amino acids. Germline V lookup: CDR1 MGHDK, CDR2 SYGVNS. Trimming pared 4 bases from V and 4 bases from J, leaving 9 bases between. In DNA, the CDR3 is TGTGCCAGCAGTGGGCTAGCGTCAGATACGCAGTATTTT. This encodes CASSGLASDTQYF. The whole variable domain, remainder taken from reference TRBV25-1 and TRBJ2-3, is EADIYQTPRYLVIGTGKKITLECSQTMGHDKMYWYQQDPGMELHLIHYSYGVNSTEKGDLSSESTVSRIRTEHFPLTLESARPSHTSQYLCASSGLASDTQYFGPGTRLTVL.

This clonotype showed up many times. This chain links TRBV27 with TRBJ2-2; D call uncertain. There are 12 residues in the CDR3. Germline V gives CDR1 MNHEY, CDR2 SMNVEV (reference sequence). V was pared by 7 bases and J by 3 bases, with 6 bases between. CDR3 bases: TGTGCCAGCAAAGATTACACCGGGGAGCTGTTTTTT. This sequence encodes CASKDYTGELFF.

This clonotype was counted only a few times. The CDR3 reads CASSQTGGLETDTQYF. DNA of the CDR3: TGTGCCAGCAGCCAAACAGGGGGCCTCGAGACAGATACGCAGTATTTT. This chain connects TRBV6-1 to TRBJ2-3; 9 bases are a match to TRBD1. There are 16 residues in the CDR3. CDR1 and CDR2 (germline): MNHNS, SASEGT. V lost 6 bases to trimming and J lost 3 bases; unmatched junction nucleotides: 10.

Ten or more counts support this clonotype. The V and J genes are TRBV20-1 and TRBJ2-1, with 8 bases aligning to TRBD2. CDR1 is DFQATT and CDR2 is SNEGSKA in the germline V gene (reference sequence). The junction had 12 bases not matched to a gene; V was cut back by 7 bases and J by 7 bases. The CDR3 spans 14 residues. Written as DNA, the CDR3 is TGCAGTGTTCTCAGCGGGGGTGGGAAGAATGAGCAGTTCTTC. This translates into CSVLSGGGKNEQFF.

This clonotype was counted ten times or more. V and J are TRBV29-1 and TRBJ2-6; D is unresolved. CDR1 and CDR2 from the germline V gene are SQVTM and ANQGSEA. The CDR3 runs 16 residues. The V end was cut by 5 bases, the J end by 0 bases, with 14 bases between. Here the CDR3 reads CSVFIASLSGANVLTF. As DNA, the CDR3 is TGCAGCGTTTTTATAGCCAGCCTCTCTGGGGCCAACGTCCTGACTTTC.

Ten or more counts support this clonotype. V is TRBV20-1 and J is TRBJ1-3; 10 nucleotides align to TRBD1. Germline V gene data show CDR1 as DFQATT and CDR2 as SNEGSKA (reference sequence). The CDR3 totals 14 residues. V dropped 6 bases and J dropped 4; count of bases not matched to a gene: 6. CDR3 loop: CSAPRQGAGNTIYF. Written as DNA, the CDR3 is TGCAGTGCCCCTAGACAGGGGGCAGGAAACACCATATATTTT.